The 10 T cell receptor beta chains reported below all come from one sample, sequenced in a study of shared clonotypes between healthy human individuals. Profiled with immunoSEQ multiplex PCR; TCRdb holds only in-frame clones, not every one. The sample has about 2 million clones, 95% seen once. Material for sequencing was naive CD4+ T cells sorted from blood. Documented subset: CD45RA+ positively selected. The source is a man between 18 and 35 years old in good health.

V and J are TRBV11-2 and TRBJ1-2; D is undetermined. The ends were cut back, 5 bases at V and 4 bases at J, with 11 bases in the middle. The CDR3 runs to 13 residues. Germline V gives CDR1 SGHAT, CDR2 FQNNGV. The CDR3 DNA is TGTGCCAGCAGCGCGGACGGCGGCTATGGCTACACCTTC. Protein sequence: CASSADGGYGYTF.

The rearrangement joins TRBV7-3 to TRBJ2-7; D may match TRBD1 or TRBD2 (6 bases each). V lost 5 bases to trimming and J lost 7 bases, with 18 bases between them. The CDR3 covers 14 residues. The germline V gene encodes CDR1 SGHTA and CDR2 FQGTGA. CDR3 DNA sequence: TGTGCCAGCAGCCCTGGAGGGGGGCTAAGAGAGCAGTACTTC. Amino acids: CASSPGGGLREQYF.

V gene TRBV27 combines with J gene TRBJ2-1; possibly TRBD2 for D (6 bases). CDR3 size: 15 residues. The V gene's germline CDR1 is MNHEY and CDR2 SMNVEV (reference sequence). Trimming stripped 8 bases from V and 2 bases from J, with 16 bases between. CDR3 sequence reads: CASGGTFGPYNEQFF. The CDR3 DNA follows: TGTGCCAGCGGGGGGACGTTCGGCCCCTACAATGAGCAGTTCTTC.

V and J are TRBV30 and TRBJ1-4; 9 nucleotides line up with TRBD1. CDR1 GTSNPN and CDR2 SVGIG come from the germline V gene (reference sequence). V lost 3 bases to trimming and J lost 6 bases; unmatched junction nucleotides: 5. The CDR3 loop spans 14 amino acids. CDR3 in amino acids: CAWRGQGGDEKLFF. The CDR3 region has the DNA TGTGCCTGGAGGGGACAGGGAGGGGATGAAAAACTGTTTTTT.

This clone was detected once. The V and J genes are TRBV6-5 and TRBJ2-2; TRBD1 matches 8 bases. This CDR3 has 15 amino acids. V trimming: 4 bases; J trimming: 7 bases; junction bases outside the gene matches: 8. Germline-derived CDR1 and CDR2 are MNHEY and SVGAGI. The CDR3 coding sequence is TGTGCCAGCAGTTTTATCGGACAGGGCGACGGGGAGCTGTTTTTT. It yields the protein CASSFIGQGDGELFF.

The chain recombines TRBV6-6 with TRBJ1-3; no clear D gene. The CDR3 spans 16 residues. Trimming took off 2 bases at V and 0 bases at J, with 11 bases between the two ends. CDR1 MNHNY and CDR2 SVGAGI come from the germline V gene (reference sequence). CDR3 DNA: TGTGCCAGCAGTTACGGTTTGTTAAGCTCTGGAAACACCATATATTTT. Amino acid sequence: CASSYGLLSSGNTIYF.

The CDR3 DNA reads as TGTGCCAGCAGGGAAACAGATACGCAGTATTTT. The encoded protein is CASRETDTQYF. The V call is TRBV2, the J call TRBJ2-3; D remains ambiguous. V shed 6 bases and J shed 3 bases, with 4 bases lying between them. Germline V gene sequence: CDR1 SNHLY, CDR2 FYNNEI. The CDR3 covers 11 residues.

The V call is TRBV29-1, the J call TRBJ2-5; D is ambiguous. CDR1 is SQVTM and CDR2 is ANQGSEA in the germline V gene. The CDR3 consists of 11 residues. Trimming shortened V by 1 base and J by 4 bases, and 4 bases separated the two germline ends. This chain's CDR3 is CSVEVLETQYF. The CDR3 coding sequence is TGCAGCGTTGAAGTATTAGAGACCCAGTACTTC.

The sample holds a few counts of this clone. The chain recombines TRBV4-1 with TRBJ2-5, with D perhaps matching TRBD1 (6 bases). V was clipped by 0 bases and J by 7 bases, with 12 bases between them. Germline assignment: CDR1 MGHRA and CDR2 YSYEKL. This CDR3 has 14 residues. The chain's CDR3 is CASSQEHRARTQYF. The DNA of the CDR3 is TGCGCCAGCAGCCAAGAGCACAGGGCCAGGACCCAGTACTTC.

The chain joins TRBV6-1 to TRBJ1-1; no clear D. This CDR3 is built from 13 residues. CDR1 is MNHNS and CDR2 is SASEGT in the germline V gene. The germline V and J ends were trimmed by 7 bases and 5 bases, with 14 bases remaining between them. CDR3 coding DNA: TGTGCCAGCAATGAGGAGGTACGTACTGAAGCTTTCTTT. This translates into CASNEEVRTEAFF.